This T cell receptor beta chain was recorded in a study of blood T cell repertoires in COVID-19. Background on the study: COVID-19 samples, acute and convalescent, were from the United States, Italy and Spain. Sources were T cells, B-cell-depleted T cells, or PBMCs; the material itself was cDNA or gDNA.

The length of the CDR3 is 14 residues. CDR1 KGHDR and CDR2 SFDVKD come from the germline V gene. The ends were cut back, 1 base at V and 2 bases at J, with 7 bases in the middle. In the original workflow: Reference gene primers were amplified, and this amplification served to estimate nucleated cell counts. Clones were read by immunoSEQ multiplex PCR, and TCRdb kept only the in-frame ones, dropping some. Clone size and V and J calls were adopted from that table, with D and trimming inferred from the DNA. The sample has 150,000 to 200,000 clones, approximately 90% seen once. The chain joins TRBV24-1 to TRBJ2-5; D gene unclear. The source material was peripheral blood. This sequence originates from an older man with active or convalescent COVID-19. The CDR3 DNA is TGTGCCACCAGTGATTTTGAGTTACAAGAGACCCAGTACTTC. Translating it yields CATSDFELQETQYF.